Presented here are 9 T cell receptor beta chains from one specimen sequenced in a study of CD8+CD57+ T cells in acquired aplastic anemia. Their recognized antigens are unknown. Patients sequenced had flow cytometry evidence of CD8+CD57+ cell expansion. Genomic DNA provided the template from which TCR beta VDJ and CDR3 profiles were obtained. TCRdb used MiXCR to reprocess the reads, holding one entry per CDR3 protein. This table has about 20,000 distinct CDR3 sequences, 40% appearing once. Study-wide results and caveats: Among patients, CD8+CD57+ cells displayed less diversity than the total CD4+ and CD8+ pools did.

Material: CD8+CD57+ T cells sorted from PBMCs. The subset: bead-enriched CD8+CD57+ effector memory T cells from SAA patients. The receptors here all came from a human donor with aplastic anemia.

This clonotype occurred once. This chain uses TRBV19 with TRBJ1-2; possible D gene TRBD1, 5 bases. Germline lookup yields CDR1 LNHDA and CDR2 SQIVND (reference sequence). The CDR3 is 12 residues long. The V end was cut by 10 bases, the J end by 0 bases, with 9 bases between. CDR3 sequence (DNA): TGTGCCATTACAGGACCTAACTATGGCTACACCTTC. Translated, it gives CAITGPNYGYTF.

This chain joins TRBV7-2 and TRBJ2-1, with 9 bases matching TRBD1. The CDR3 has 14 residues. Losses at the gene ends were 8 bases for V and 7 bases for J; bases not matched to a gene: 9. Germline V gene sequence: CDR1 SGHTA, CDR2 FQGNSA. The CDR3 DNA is TGTGCCAGCGGGCACGGGACAGGGTTGAATGAGCAGTTCTTC. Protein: CASGHGTGLNEQFF. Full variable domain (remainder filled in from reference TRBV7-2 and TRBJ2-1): GAGVSQSPSNKVTEKGKDVELRCDPISGHTALYWYRQSLGQGLEFLIYFQGNSAPDKSGLPSDRFSAERTGGSVSTLTIQRTQQEDSAVYLCASGHGTGLNEQFFGPGTRLTVL.

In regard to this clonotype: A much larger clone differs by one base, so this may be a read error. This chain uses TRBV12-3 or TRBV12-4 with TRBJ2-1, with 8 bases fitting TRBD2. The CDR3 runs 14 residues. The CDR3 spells CAGLRGGSYNEQSF. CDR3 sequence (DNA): TGTGCCGGCCTCCGGGGGGGTTCCTACAATGAGCAGTCCTTC.

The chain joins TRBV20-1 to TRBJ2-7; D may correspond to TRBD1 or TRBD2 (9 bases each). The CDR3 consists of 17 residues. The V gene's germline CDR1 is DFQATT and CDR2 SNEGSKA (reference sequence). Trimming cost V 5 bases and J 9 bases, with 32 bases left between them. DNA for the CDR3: TGCAGTGCTGCCACAGGGGGCGGGGGGGATCTACTATTTGGGCAGTACTTC. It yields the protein CSAATGGGGDLLFGQYF.

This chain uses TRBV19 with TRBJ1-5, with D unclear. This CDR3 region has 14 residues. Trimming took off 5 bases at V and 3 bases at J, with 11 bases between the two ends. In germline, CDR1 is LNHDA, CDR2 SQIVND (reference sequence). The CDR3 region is CASSFTSSNQPQHF. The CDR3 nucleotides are TGTGCCAGTAGTTTCACCAGTTCCAATCAGCCCCAGCATTTT. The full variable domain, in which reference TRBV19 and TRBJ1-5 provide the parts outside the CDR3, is DGGITQSPKYLFRKEGQNVTLSCEQNLNHDAMYWYRQDPGQGLRLIYYSQIVNDFQKGDIAEGYSVSREKKESFPLTVTSAQKNPTAFYLCASSFTSSNQPQHFGDGTRLSIL.

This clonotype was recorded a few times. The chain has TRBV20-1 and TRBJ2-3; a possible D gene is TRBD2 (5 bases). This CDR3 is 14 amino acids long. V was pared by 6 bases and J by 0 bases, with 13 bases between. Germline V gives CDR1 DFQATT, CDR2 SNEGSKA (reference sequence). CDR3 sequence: CSARTGVSTDTQYF. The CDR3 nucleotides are TGCAGTGCCCGGACTGGGGTGAGCACAGATACGCAGTATTTT.

The CDR3 reads CASSEGTGVDEQFF. CDR3 DNA sequence: TGTGCCAGCAGTGAAGGGACAGGGGTCGATGAGCAGTTCTTC. V and J are TRBV6-1 and TRBJ2-1, with 9 bases aligning to TRBD1. This CDR3 is built from 14 residues. After removal of 1 base from V and 8 bases from J, the junction contained 3 bases not matched to a gene. The germline V gene encodes CDR1 MNHNS and CDR2 SASEGT.

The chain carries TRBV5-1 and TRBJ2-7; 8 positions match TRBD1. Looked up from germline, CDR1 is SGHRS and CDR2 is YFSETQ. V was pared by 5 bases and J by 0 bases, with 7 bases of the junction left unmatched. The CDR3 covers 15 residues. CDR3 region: CASRKVQGDSYEQYF. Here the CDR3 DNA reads TGCGCCAGCAGGAAGGTACAGGGGGACTCCTACGAGCAGTACTTC.

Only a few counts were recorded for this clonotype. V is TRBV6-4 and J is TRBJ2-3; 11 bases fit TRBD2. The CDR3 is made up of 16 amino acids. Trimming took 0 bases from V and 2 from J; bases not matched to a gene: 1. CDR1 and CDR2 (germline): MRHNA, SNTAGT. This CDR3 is CASSDSSGGATDTQYF. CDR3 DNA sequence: TGTGCCAGCAGTGACTCTAGCGGGGGGGCCACAGATACGCAGTATTTT.